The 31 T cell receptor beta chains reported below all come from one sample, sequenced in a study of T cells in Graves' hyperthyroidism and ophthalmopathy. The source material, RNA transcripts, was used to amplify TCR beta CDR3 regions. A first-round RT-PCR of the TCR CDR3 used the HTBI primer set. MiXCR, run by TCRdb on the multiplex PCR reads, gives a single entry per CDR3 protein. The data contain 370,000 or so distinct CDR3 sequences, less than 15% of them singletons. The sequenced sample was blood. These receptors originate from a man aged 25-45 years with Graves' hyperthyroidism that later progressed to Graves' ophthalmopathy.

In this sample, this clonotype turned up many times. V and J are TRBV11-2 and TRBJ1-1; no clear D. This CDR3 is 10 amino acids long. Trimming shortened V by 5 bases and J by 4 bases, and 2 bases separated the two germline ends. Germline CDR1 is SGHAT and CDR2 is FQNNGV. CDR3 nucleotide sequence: TGTGCCAGCAGCGGCACTGAAGCTTTCTTT. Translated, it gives CASSGTEAFF.

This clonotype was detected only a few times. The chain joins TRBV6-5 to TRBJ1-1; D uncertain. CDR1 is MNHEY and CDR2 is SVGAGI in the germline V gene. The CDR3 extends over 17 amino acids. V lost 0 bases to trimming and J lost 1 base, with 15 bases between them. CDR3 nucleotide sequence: TGTGCCAGCAGTTACTCGAGAGGACGTTTGGGGAACACTGAAGCTTTCTTT. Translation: CASSYSRGRLGNTEAFF.

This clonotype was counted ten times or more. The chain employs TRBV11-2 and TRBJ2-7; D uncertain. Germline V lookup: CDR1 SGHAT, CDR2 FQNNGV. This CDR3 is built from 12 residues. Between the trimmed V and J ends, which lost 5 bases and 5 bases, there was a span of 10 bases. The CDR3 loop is CASSPEFHEQYF. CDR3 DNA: TGTGCCAGCAGCCCAGAGTTCCACGAGCAGTACTTC.

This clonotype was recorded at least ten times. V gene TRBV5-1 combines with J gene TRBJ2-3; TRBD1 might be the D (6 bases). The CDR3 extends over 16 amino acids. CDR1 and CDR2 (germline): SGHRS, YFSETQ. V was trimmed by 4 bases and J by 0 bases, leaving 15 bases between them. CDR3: CASSPGQILSTDTQYF. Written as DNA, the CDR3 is TGCGCCAGCAGCCCTGGACAGATACTAAGCACAGATACGCAGTATTTT.

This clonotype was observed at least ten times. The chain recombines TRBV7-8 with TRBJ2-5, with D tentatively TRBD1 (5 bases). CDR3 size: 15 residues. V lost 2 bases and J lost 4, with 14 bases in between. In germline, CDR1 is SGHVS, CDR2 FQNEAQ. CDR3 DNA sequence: TGTGCCAGCAGCTTATACGCAGGGAAGGGAGAGACCCAGTACTTC. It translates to CASSLYAGKGETQYF.

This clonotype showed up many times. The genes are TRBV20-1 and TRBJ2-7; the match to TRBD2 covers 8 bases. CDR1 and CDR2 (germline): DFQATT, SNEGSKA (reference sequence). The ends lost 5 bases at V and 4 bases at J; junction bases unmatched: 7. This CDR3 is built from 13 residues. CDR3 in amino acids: CSAASGGGYEQYF. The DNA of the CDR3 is TGCAGTGCTGCGAGCGGGGGAGGGTACGAGCAGTACTTC.

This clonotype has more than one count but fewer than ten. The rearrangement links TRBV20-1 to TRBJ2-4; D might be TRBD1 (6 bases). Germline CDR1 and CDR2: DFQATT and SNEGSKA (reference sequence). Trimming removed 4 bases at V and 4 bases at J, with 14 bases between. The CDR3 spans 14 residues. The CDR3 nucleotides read TGCAGTGCTAAATCGGGCAGGGGTAAAAACATTCAGTACTTC. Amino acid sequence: CSAKSGRGKNIQYF.

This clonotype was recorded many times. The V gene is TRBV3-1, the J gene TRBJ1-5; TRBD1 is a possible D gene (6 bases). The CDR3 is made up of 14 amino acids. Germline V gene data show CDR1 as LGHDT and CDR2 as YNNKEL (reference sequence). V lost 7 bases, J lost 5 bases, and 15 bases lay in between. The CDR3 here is CASNLGGTDQPQHF. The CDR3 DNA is TGTGCCAGCAACCTAGGGGGTACGGATCAGCCCCAGCATTTT.

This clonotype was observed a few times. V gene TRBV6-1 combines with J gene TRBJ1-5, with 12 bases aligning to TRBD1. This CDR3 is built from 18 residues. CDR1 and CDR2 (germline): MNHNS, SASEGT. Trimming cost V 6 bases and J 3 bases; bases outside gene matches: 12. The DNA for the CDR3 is TGTGCCAGCAGACCGGTCCCGGGACAGGGGGCGGACAATCAGCCCCAGCATTTT. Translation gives CASRPVPGQGADNQPQHF.

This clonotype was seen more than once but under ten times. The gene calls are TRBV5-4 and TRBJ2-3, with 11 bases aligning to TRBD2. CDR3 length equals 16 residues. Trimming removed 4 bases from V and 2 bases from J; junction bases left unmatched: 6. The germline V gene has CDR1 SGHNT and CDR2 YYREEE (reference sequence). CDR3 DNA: TGTGCCAGCAGCATAAGGACTAGCGGGCTCACAGATACGCAGTATTTT. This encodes CASSIRTSGLTDTQYF.

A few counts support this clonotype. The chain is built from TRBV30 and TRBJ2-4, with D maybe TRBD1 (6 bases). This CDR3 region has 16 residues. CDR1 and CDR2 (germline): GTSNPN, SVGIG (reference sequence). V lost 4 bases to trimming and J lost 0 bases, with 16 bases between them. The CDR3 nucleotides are TGTGCCTGGACCTTACAGGGATTCAAAGCCAAAAACATTCAGTACTTC. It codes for CAWTLQGFKAKNIQYF. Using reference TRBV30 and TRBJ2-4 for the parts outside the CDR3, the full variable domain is SQTIHQWPATLVQPVGSPLSLECTVEGTSNPNLYWYRQAAGRGLQLLFYSVGIGQISSEVPQNLSASRPQDRQFILSSKKLLLSDSGFYLCAWTLQGFKAKNIQYFGAGTRLSVL.

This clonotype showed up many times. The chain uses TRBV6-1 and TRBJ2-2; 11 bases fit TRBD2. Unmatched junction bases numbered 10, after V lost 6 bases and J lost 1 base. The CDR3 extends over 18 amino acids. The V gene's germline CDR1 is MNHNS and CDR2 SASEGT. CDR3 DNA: TGTGCCAGCAGCTTATTGACTAGCGGGGCGTGGAACACCGGGGAGCTGTTTTTT. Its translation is CASSLLTSGAWNTGELFF.

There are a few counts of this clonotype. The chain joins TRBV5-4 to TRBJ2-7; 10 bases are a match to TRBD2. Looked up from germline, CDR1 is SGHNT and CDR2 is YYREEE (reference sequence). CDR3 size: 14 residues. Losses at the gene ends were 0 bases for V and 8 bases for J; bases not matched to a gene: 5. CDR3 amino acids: CASSLVGSGGKQYF. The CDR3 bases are TGTGCCAGCAGCTTGGTTGGTAGCGGGGGGAAGCAGTACTTC.

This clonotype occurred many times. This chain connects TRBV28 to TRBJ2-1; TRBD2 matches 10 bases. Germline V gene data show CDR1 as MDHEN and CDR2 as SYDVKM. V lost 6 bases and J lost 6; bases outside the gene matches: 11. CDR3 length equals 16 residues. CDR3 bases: TGTGCCAGCAGCCGCCGTCGGACTAGCGGCTCCAATGAGCAGTTCTTC. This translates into CASSRRRTSGSNEQFF.

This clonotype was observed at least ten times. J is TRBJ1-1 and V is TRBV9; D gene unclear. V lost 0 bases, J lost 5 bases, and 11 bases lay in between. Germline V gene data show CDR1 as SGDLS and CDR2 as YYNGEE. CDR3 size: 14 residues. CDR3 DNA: TGTGCCAGCAGCGTAGTTTTCAAGGGTACTGAAGCTTTCTTT. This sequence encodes CASSVVFKGTEAFF.

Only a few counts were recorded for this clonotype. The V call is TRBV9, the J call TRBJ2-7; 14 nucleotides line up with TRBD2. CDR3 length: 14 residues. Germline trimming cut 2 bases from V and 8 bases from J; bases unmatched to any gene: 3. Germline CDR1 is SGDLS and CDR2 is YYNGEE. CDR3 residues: CASSVGLAGGKQYF. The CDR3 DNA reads TGTGCCAGCAGCGTCGGACTAGCGGGGGGAAAGCAGTACTTC.

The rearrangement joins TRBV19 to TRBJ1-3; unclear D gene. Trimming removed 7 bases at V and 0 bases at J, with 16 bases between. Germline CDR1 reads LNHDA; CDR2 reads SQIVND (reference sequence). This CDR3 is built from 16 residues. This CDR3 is CASMPRQTSSGNTIYF. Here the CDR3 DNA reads TGTGCCAGTATGCCCAGACAAACTTCCTCTGGAAACACCATATATTTT.

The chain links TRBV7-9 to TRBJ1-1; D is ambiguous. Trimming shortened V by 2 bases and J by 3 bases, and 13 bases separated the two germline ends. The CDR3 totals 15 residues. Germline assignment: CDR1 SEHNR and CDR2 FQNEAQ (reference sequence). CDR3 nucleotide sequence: TGTGCCAGCAGCTTATTAGCCTATGGGGACACTGAAGCTTTCTTT. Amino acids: CASSLLAYGDTEAFF. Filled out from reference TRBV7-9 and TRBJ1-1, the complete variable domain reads DTGVSQNPRHKITKRGQNVTFRCDPISEHNRLYWYRQTLGQGPEFLTYFQNEAQLEKSRLLSDRFSAERPKGSFSTLEIQRTEQGDSAMYLCASSLLAYGDTEAFFGQGTRLTVV.

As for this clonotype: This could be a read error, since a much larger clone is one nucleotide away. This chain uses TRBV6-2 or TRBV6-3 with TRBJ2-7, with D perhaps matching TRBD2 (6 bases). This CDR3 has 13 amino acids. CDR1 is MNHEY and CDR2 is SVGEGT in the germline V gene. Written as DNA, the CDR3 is TGTACCGGAGGAGGGCTAGCGACCTACGAGCAGTACTTC. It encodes CTGGGLATYEQYF.

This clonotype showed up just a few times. This CDR3 reads CASSYSGLAGAGTGELFF. In DNA form, the CDR3 reads TGTGCCAGCAGTTACTCTGGGCTAGCGGGGGCCGGGACCGGGGAGCTGTTTTTT. The chain is built from TRBV6-5 and TRBJ2-2; TRBD2 agrees at 10 bases. Germline-derived CDR1 and CDR2 are MNHEY and SVGAGI. Unmatched junction bases numbered 9, after V lost 0 bases and J lost 5 bases. This CDR3 has 18 amino acids.

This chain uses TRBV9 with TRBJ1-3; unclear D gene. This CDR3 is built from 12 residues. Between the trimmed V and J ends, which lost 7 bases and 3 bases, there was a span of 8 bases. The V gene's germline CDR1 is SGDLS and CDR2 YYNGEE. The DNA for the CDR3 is TGTGCCAGCGGAGCAAGTGGAAACACCATATATTTT. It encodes CASGASGNTIYF.

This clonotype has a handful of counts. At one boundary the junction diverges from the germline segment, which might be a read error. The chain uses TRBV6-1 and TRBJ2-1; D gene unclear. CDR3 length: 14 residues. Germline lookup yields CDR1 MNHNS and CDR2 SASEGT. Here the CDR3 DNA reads TGCGCCAGCAGCCGCCTGGGCCACTACAATGAGCAGTTCTTC. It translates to CASSRLGHYNEQFF.

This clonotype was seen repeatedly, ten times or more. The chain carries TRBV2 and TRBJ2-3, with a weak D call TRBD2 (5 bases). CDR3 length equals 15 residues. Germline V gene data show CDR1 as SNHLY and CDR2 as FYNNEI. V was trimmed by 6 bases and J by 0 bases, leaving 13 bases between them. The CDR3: CASSAGRGSTDTQYF. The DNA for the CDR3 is TGTGCCAGCAGCGCAGGCCGCGGGAGCACAGATACGCAGTATTTT.

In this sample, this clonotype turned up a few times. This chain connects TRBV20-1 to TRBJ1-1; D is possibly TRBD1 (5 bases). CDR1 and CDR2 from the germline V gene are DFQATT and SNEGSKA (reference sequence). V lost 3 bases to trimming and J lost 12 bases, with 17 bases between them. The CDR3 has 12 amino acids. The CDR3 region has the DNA TGCAGTGCTAGCAGGGACCGACTTATTCCTTTCTTT. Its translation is CSASRDRLIPFF.

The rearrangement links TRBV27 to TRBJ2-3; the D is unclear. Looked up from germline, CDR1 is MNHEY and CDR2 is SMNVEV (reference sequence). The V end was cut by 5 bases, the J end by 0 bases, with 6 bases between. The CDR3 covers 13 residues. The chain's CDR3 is CASSISSTDTQYF. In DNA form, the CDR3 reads TGTGCCAGCAGTATAAGTAGCACAGATACGCAGTATTTT.

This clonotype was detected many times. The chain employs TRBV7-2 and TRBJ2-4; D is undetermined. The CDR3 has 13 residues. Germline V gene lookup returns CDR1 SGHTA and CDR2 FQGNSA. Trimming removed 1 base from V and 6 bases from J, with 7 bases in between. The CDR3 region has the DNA TGTGCCAGCAGCTTAGATCAGTCAAACATTCAGTACTTC. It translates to CASSLDQSNIQYF.

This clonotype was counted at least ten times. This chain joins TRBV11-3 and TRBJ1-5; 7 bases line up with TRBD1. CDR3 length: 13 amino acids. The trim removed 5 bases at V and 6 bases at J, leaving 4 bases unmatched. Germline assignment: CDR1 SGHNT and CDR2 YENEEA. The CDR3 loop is CASSAGTAQPQHF. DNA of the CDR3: TGTGCCAGCAGCGCAGGGACAGCTCAGCCCCAGCATTTT.

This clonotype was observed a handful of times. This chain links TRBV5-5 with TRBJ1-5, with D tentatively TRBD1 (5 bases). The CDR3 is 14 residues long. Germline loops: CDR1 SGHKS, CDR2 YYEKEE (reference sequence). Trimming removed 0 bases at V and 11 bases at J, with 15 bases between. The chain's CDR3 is CASSLALGGTSQHF. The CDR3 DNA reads TGTGCCAGCAGCTTGGCCCTGGGGGGAACGTCCCAGCATTTT. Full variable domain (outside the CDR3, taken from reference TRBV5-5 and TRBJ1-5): DAGVTQSPTHLIKTRGQQVTLRCSPISGHKSVSWYQQVLGQGPQFIFQYYEKEERGRGNFPDRFSARQFPNYSSELNVNALLLGDSALYLCASSLALGGTSQHFGDGTRLSIL.

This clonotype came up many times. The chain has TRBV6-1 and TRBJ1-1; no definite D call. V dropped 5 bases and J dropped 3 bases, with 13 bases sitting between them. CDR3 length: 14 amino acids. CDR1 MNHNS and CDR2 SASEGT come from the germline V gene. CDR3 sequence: CASSFGPGDTEAFF. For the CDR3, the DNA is TGTGCCAGCAGTTTCGGACCCGGGGACACTGAAGCTTTCTTT.

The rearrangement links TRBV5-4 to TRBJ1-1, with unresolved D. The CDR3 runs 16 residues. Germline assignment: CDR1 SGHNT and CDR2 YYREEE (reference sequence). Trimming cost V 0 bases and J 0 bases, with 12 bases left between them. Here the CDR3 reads CASSLGSKTMNTEAFF. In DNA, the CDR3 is TGTGCCAGCAGCTTGGGGTCAAAAACCATGAACACTGAAGCTTTCTTT. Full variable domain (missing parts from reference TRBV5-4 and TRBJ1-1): ETGVTQSPTHLIKTRGQQVTLRCSSQSGHNTVSWYQQALGQGPQFIFQYYREEENGRGNFPPRFSGLQFPNYSSELNVNALELDDSALYLCASSLGSKTMNTEAFFGQGTRLTVV.

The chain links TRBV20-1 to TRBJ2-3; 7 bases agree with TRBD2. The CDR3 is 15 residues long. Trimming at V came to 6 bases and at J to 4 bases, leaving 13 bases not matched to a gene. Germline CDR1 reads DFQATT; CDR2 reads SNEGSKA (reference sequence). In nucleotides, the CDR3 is TGCAGTGCCCCCCAACTGCGGGGGAAACCAGATACGCAGTATTTT. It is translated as CSAPQLRGKPDTQYF.